This entry describes one T cell receptor beta chain. These data belong to a study of T cells in localized non-small cell lung cancer. Only in-frame clones appear in the TCRdb table, and some are missing; sequencing was by immunoSEQ multiplex PCR. The sample consists of around 1,000 clones, approximately 21% of them appearing once. The length of the CDR3 is 16 residues. Trimming took off 1 base at V and 0 bases at J, with 9 bases between the two ends. Per the germline V gene, CDR1 is SGHDN and CDR2 is FVKESK. This clonotype was obtained from a man aged 40-75 years with stage II squamous cell lung carcinoma. The rearrangement uses TRBV14 and TRBJ2-2; no definite D call. The sequencing used lung tumor tissue, collected before any cancer treatment. CDR3 amino acids: CASSQAHGANTGELFF. The DNA of the CDR3 is TGTGCCAGCAGCCAAGCCCACGGAGCGAACACCGGGGAGCTGTTTTTT.